This T cell receptor (beta chain) was sequenced during a study of spatial heterogeneity in lung cancer. Noted time point: sample taken at primary tumor resection. The study sequenced unsorted whole RNA from tumor, nontumor lung or frozen PBMC. This clonotype was seen a few times. TCRdb re-called the 5' RACE reads through MiXCR, storing one row per CDR3 protein. The table shows 89,000 or so distinct CDR3 sequences, with more than 15% occurring only once. The sequenced sample was PBMCs, obtained at surgery. The TCR was taken from a male donor with early-stage non-small cell lung cancer.

CDR3 nucleotide sequence: TGCAGTGGGCGTGTCCTGAACACTGAAGCTTTCTTT. Translation: CSGRVLNTEAFF. The rearrangement links TRBV20-1 to TRBJ1-1; D remains unclear. V lost 7 bases, J lost 0 bases, and 9 bases lay in between. The germline gives CDR1 DFQATT, CDR2 SNEGSKA (reference sequence). The CDR3 sequence is 12 residues long.